The 12 T cell receptor beta chains below come from one sample, sequenced in a study of T cells after yellow fever vaccination. Each CDR3 protein is one row after TCRdb ran MiXCR on the 5' RACE reads. This sample yields 160,000 or so distinct CDR3 sequences, of which 6% to 7.5% are seen a single time; approximately 2.5% belongs to the top ten. The sequencing here drew on CD4+ T cells sorted from PBMCs, taken 4 to 6 days after the first yellow fever vaccination. The receptors shown here come from a man aged 18 to 29 who received the YFV17D yellow fever vaccine.

As to this clonotype: A much larger clone sits a single nucleotide away, making a read error possible. V usage is TRBV28 and J usage is TRBJ2-2, with no clear D. Between the trimmed V and J ends, which lost 3 bases and 3 bases, there was a span of 8 bases. Germline assignment: CDR1 MDHEN and CDR2 SYDVKM. The CDR3 totals 14 residues. The DNA of the CDR3 is TGTGCCAGCAGTTTCCCACTTTACACCGGGGAGCTGTTTTTT. It specifies CASSFPLYTGELFF.

This clonotype was counted ten times or more. The CDR3 loop is CASSFRRTGLNTEAFF. The CDR3 DNA is TGTGCCAGCAGCTTCCGCAGGACGGGTTTGAACACTGAAGCTTTCTTT. This chain connects TRBV7-2 to TRBJ1-1; D gene unclear. CDR1 is SGHTA and CDR2 is FQGNSA in the germline V gene. This CDR3 is 16 amino acids long. The V end lost 3 bases, the J end lost 0 bases, and 14 bases lay between the germline ends.

This clonotype came up many times. The V gene is TRBV10-3, the J gene TRBJ1-1; tentative D call: TRBD1 (5 bases). V was cut by 4 bases and J by 4 bases, with 13 bases left in between. Per the germline V gene, CDR1 is ENHRY and CDR2 is SYGVKD. There are 14 residues in the CDR3. As DNA, the CDR3 is TGTGCCATCAGTGGGGGCCTCGGGGCCACTGAAGCTTTCTTT. This sequence encodes CAISGGLGATEAFF.

This clonotype was observed many times. This rearrangement joins TRBV7-8 to TRBJ1-5; D is unresolved. Trimming shortened V by 1 base and J by 8 bases, and 9 bases separated the two germline ends. Germline CDR1 is SGHVS and CDR2 is FQNEAQ. This CDR3 is 13 amino acids long. CDR3 loop: CASSLGSGEPQHF. CDR3 coding DNA: TGTGCCAGCAGCTTAGGTAGTGGTGAGCCCCAGCATTTT.

There are many counts of this clonotype. The chain has TRBV24-1 and TRBJ1-1, with D uncertain. The CDR3 extends over 10 amino acids. Germline V lookup: CDR1 KGHDR, CDR2 SFDVKD. Trimming stripped 3 bases from V and 7 bases from J, with 2 bases between. CDR3 amino acids: CATSDGEAFF. CDR3 DNA: TGTGCCACCAGTGATGGTGAAGCTTTCTTT.

This clonotype was seen repeatedly, ten times or more. V and J are TRBV5-1 and TRBJ2-4; 7 bases agree with TRBD1. V gave up 2 bases and J gave up 3 bases; unmatched junction bases: 8. This CDR3 contains 16 residues. Per germline, CDR1 SGHRS and CDR2 YFSETQ. The CDR3 DNA reads as TGCGCCAGCAGCTTTGGGACAGCTAGAGGCAAAAACATTCAGTACTTC. Encoded protein: CASSFGTARGKNIQYF.

V usage is TRBV9 and J usage is TRBJ2-3; D is perhaps TRBD1 or TRBD2 (5 bases each). Germline values: CDR1 SGDLS, CDR2 YYNGEE. The germline V and J ends were trimmed by 0 bases and 3 bases, with 14 bases remaining between them. The CDR3 extends over 16 amino acids. CDR3 residues: CASSVGASGPTDTQYF. The DNA of the CDR3 is TGTGCCAGCAGCGTAGGAGCGTCGGGACCGACAGATACGCAGTATTTT.

Ten or more counts support this clonotype. The V gene is TRBV7-2, the J gene TRBJ2-1, with D uncertain. Germline loops: CDR1 SGHTA, CDR2 FQGNSA. CDR3 size: 13 residues. Trimming cost V 2 bases and J 9 bases, with 11 bases left between them. The CDR3 spells CASSLMFETEQFF. CDR3 in DNA: TGTGCCAGCAGCTTAATGTTCGAAACTGAGCAGTTCTTC.

The table lists this clonotype with many counts. The chain is built from TRBV5-1 and TRBJ1-1, with 7 nucleotides matching TRBD1. Germline CDR1 is SGHRS and CDR2 is YFSETQ. Trimming at V came to 0 bases and at J to 1 base, leaving 3 bases not matched to a gene. There are 15 residues in the CDR3. CDR3 region: CASSLGTGWNTEAFF. The CDR3 DNA reads as TGCGCCAGCAGCTTGGGGACAGGATGGAACACTGAAGCTTTCTTT. Based on the CDR3 plus reference TRBV5-1 and TRBJ1-1, the full variable domain is KAGVTQTPRYLIKTRGQQVTLSCSPISGHRSVSWYQQTPGQGLQFLFEYFSETQRNKGNFPGRFSGRQFSNSRSEMNVSTLELGDSALYLCASSLGTGWNTEAFFGQGTRLTVV.

V gene TRBV25-1 combines with J gene TRBJ1-1; D gene uncertain. CDR1 and CDR2 from the germline V gene are MGHDK and SYGVNS. Trimming took off 5 bases at V and 3 bases at J, with 10 bases between the two ends. CDR3 length: 13 amino acids. The CDR3 protein is CASSSPAYTEAFF. CDR3 nucleotides: TGTGCCAGCAGTTCTCCAGCGTACACTGAAGCTTTCTTT.

This clonotype was seen more than once but under ten times. This rearrangement joins TRBV12-3 or TRBV12-4 to TRBJ1-2, with TRBD1 matching over 10 bases. With V trimmed by 1 base and J by 2 bases, 4 bases remained unmatched. The CDR3 sequence is 16 residues long. The CDR3 is CASSLGTGGSNYGYTF. In DNA, the CDR3 is TGTGCCAGCAGTTTAGGGACAGGGGGTTCGAACTATGGCTACACCTTC.

This clonotype was picked up many times. The chain links TRBV28 to TRBJ1-1; 10 nucleotides agree with TRBD1. Germline assignment: CDR1 MDHEN and CDR2 SYDVKM. The V segment lost 6 bases and the J segment 10 bases; nucleotides outside the gene matches: 8. The CDR3 has 13 residues. CDR3 in DNA: TGTGCCAGCAGCTCCCGGGACAGGGGACGAGCTTTCTTT. Its translation: CASSSRDRGRAFF.